This is a list of T cell receptor beta chains from one sample in a study of monozygotic twins with inflammatory bowel disease. TCRdb reprocessed the 5' RACE reads; each CDR3 protein has one entry and no DNA is given. Its table lists 300,000 to 400,000 distinct CDR3 sequences. Sequenced sample: blood. These receptors came from a human donor with ulcerative colitis or Crohn's disease, or a healthy co-twin of an affected twin (not recorded which). Both conserved end residues are part of each CDR3.

j_gene | len | v_gene | CDR3aa
TRBJ1-4 | 14 | TRBV12-3/TRBV12-4 | CASSLRGAKEKLFF
TRBJ2-5 | 15 | TRBV18 | CASSLRTARQETQYF
TRBJ1-2 | 16 | TRBV5-1 | CASSWTGGVPNYGYTF
TRBJ2-5 | 14 | TRBV5-1 | CASSLGRTQETQYF
TRBJ2-3 | 15 | TRBV29-1 | CSVEEVGGGADTQYF
TRBJ2-2 | 15 | TRBV5-1 | CASSLPGGATGELFF
TRBJ2-2 | 17 | TRBV7-9 | CASSLGVRSQVTGELFF
TRBJ2-1 | 20 | TRBV19 | CASSLGGGSSKKSSYNEQFF
TRBJ2-7 | 15 | TRBV28 | CASSLPFSTGDEQYF
TRBJ2-7 | 16 | TRBV5-1 | CASSTGDRTRSYEQYF
TRBJ2-1 | 13 | TRBV15 | CATSRARDNEQFF
TRBJ2-2 | 14 | TRBV6-1 | CASRRDRETGELFF
TRBJ2-3 | 14 | TRBV14 | CASRLAGSTDTQYF
TRBJ1-6 | 15 | TRBV5-1 | CASRSGQENNSPLHF
TRBJ2-1 | 15 | TRBV20-1 | CSARDPSGGLGEQFF
TRBJ1-5 | 19 | TRBV6-5 | CASSYYHQTQREANQPQHF
TRBJ1-5 | 17 | TRBV5-1 | CASSFWGFPYSNQPQHF
TRBJ2-1 | 15 | TRBV5-1 | CASSLDRGPYNEQFF
TRBJ2-7 | 15 | TRBV15 | CATSIPGQGPYEQYF
TRBJ2-6 | 16 | TRBV20-1 | CSASPNDRSGANVLTF
TRBJ1-1 | 14 | TRBV13 | CASSPGVSNTEAFF
TRBJ2-2 | 18 | TRBV11-1 | CASSLLRWAGSYTGELFF
TRBJ2-1 | 13 | TRBV28 | CASQEFSYNEQFF
TRBJ2-5 | 16 | TRBV27 | CASSLPKRGAKETQYF
TRBJ1-4 | 16 | TRBV20-1 | CSARDRALSMGEKLFF
TRBJ2-7 | 14 | TRBV7-2 | CASSLARDRYEQYF
TRBJ1-2 | 12 | TRBV29-1 | CSVENSRYGYTF
TRBJ1-5 | 13 | TRBV28 | CASSYREDQPQHF
TRBJ1-2 | 13 | TRBV12-3/TRBV12-4 | CASPLTGGGGYTF
TRBJ2-7 | 14 | TRBV7-6 | CASSFGSTTYEQYF
TRBJ2-1 | 14 | TRBV3-1 | CASSQGRSSSVSSF
TRBJ1-5 | 13 | TRBV12-3/TRBV12-4 | CASSIDRGQPQHF
TRBJ2-1 | 12 | TRBV3-1 | CASSLRGGRCFF
TRBJ2-3 | 16 | TRBV4-1 | CASSQSGRAPTDTQYF
TRBJ1-1 | 16 | TRBV30 | CAWRTGGGVGNTEAFF
TRBJ2-1 | 16 | TRBV7-9 | CASSRPFGRESGEQFF
TRBJ2-7 | 14 | TRBV20-1 | CSARDRLGSYEQYF
TRBJ2-7 | 13 | TRBV5-1 | CASSAGLGDEQYF
TRBJ2-1 | 13 | TRBV4-2 | CASSQVLEDEQFF
TRBJ2-1 | 17 | TRBV5-1 | CASSTPPLPNSYNEQFF
TRBJ1-1 | 14 | TRBV7-9 | CASSHVDANTEAFF
TRBJ2-3 | 15 | TRBV20-1 | CSARGTSGNTDTQYF
TRBJ1-4 | 14 | TRBV20-1 | CSARDVNRGSELFF
TRBJ2-2 | 14 | TRBV5-5 | CASRNGGLTGELFF
TRBJ1-2 | 16 | TRBV3-1 | CASSQVDRGGFYGYTF
TRBJ2-1 | 17 | TRBV4-1 | CASSQVATGLADNEQFF
TRBJ1-6 | 14 | TRBV28 | CASSLRRANSPLHF
TRBJ1-1 | 14 | TRBV20-1 | CSVPPTTVNTEAFF
TRBJ2-7 | 17 | TRBV5-1 | CASSSGLAGAISSEQYF
TRBJ1-2 | 14 | TRBV29-1 | CSVTVAERVYGYTF
TRBJ2-1 | 12 | TRBV11-2 | CASSLNTNEQFF
TRBJ2-1 | 14 | TRBV10-3 | CSISGGGSDNEQFF
TRBJ2-7 | 15 | TRBV12-3/TRBV12-4 | CASSSGTGYGYEQYF
TRBJ1-2 | 11 | TRBV20-1 | CSPDRGEGYTF
TRBJ2-3 | 16 | TRBV5-1 | CASSSQGLADVNTQYF